This T cell receptor beta chain was recorded in a study of tumor-infiltrating lymphocytes in primary liver carcinoma. The sample holds a few counts of this clonotype. Its antigen is unidentified. A primer matching the constant region was used to make TCR beta cDNA from around 550 ng of total RNA. Libraries covering TCR beta were generated through three nested multiplex PCR rounds (using a slightly modified ARM-PCR). The first two PCR rounds used TRBV1-TRBV30 forward primers with a C-beta reverse primer, about 10 cycles each. TCRdb re-analysed the multiplex PCR reads in MiXCR, keeping a single row per CDR3 protein. The profile shows about 310,000 distinct CDR3 sequences, around 50% of them singletons. Germline DNA was also extracted, with blood RNA taken from unsorted whole blood. General study findings and limits: Unsorted bulk processing meant the study did not compare CD4+ and CD8+ repertoires.

Trimming took 0 bases from V and 2 from J, leaving 11 bases between them. This CDR3 has 15 residues. Germline CDR1 and CDR2: GTSNPN and SVGIG (reference sequence). The chain combines TRBV30 with TRBJ2-1; maybe TRBD2 (6 bases). Sequenced sample: peripheral blood. The sequence came from a woman between 25 and 40 years old with primary liver carcinoma and hepatitis B virus infection. The chain's CDR3 is CAWSVGTYTYNEQFF. CDR3 coding DNA: TGTGCCTGGAGTGTAGGGACTTACACCTACAATGAGCAGTTCTTC.